Presented here are 29 T cell receptor beta chains from one specimen sequenced in a study of PD-1 blockade in classical Hodgkin lymphoma. Time point indicated: cycle 4 day 1 (C4D1), after more than 5 weeks of nivolumab. Each patient's relapse followed autologous stem cell transplantation, and brentuximab vedotin exposure varied. Profiling relied on immunoSEQ multiplex PCR, and the TCRdb table lists in-frame clones only, not all of them. The sample consists of 100,000 or so clones, roughly 91% of them appearing once. The source material was peripheral blood mononuclear cells (PBMCs), sampled before the fourth cycle of nivolumab. The receptor source for this set is a human donor with classical Hodgkin lymphoma.

This rearrangement joins TRBV15 to TRBJ1-1, with TRBD1 matching over 8 bases. Germline values: CDR1 LNHNV, CDR2 YYDKDF (reference sequence). The J segment lost 10 bases and the V segment lost 0 bases, leaving 13 bases of the junction unmatched. The CDR3 covers 16 residues. CDR3 protein: CATSRDTLTGEEGAFF. The CDR3 DNA follows: TGTGCCACCAGCAGAGATACCCTGACAGGGGAAGAGGGAGCTTTCTTT.

The rearrangement joins TRBV7-7 to TRBJ2-5; TRBD1 aligns across 8 bases. The CDR3 totals 16 residues. Trimming removed 5 bases from V and 2 bases from J; junction bases left unmatched: 10. The germline CDR1 and CDR2 sequences are SSHAT and FNYEAQ (reference sequence). This chain's CDR3 is CASSAGGQAPQETQYF. The CDR3 bases are TGTGCCAGCAGCGCAGGGGGACAGGCGCCTCAAGAGACCCAGTACTTC.

This sequence joins TRBV5-1 and TRBJ2-3; no definite D call. V lost 2 bases to trimming and J lost 2 bases, with 9 bases between them. The CDR3 has 14 residues. Looked up from germline, CDR1 is SGHRS and CDR2 is YFSETQ. As DNA, the CDR3 is TGCGCCAGCAGCTTCGGAACTTCCACAGATACGCAGTATTTT. It translates to CASSFGTSTDTQYF.

V is TRBV30 and J is TRBJ1-2; 7 nucleotides agree with TRBD1. V was clipped by 2 bases and J by 5 bases; unmatched bases: 8. Germline V CDR1 and CDR2: GTSNPN, SVGIG (reference sequence). The CDR3 contains 14 residues. The CDR3 DNA is TGTGCCTGGAGTACCAGCGGGACAGTATATGGCTACACCTTC. Protein sequence: CAWSTSGTVYGYTF.

The V and J genes are TRBV18 and TRBJ1-1, with TRBD1 identical over 7 bases. After removal of 5 bases from V and 0 bases from J, the junction contained 9 bases not matched to a gene. Germline V gene sequence: CDR1 KGHSH, CDR2 LQKENI. The length of the CDR3 is 16 residues. For the CDR3, the DNA is TGTGCCAGCTCATCGATAGGACAGGCCATGAACACTGAAGCTTTCTTT. Encoded protein: CASSSIGQAMNTEAFF.

This chain uses TRBV5-1 with TRBJ2-5; 7 bases align to TRBD1. The length of the CDR3 is 14 residues. V lost 1 base to trimming and J lost 2 bases; unmatched junction nucleotides: 2. Germline assignment: CDR1 SGHRS and CDR2 YFSETQ. The CDR3 is CASSLTGEQETQYF. Written as DNA, the CDR3 is TGCGCCAGCAGCTTGACAGGGGAACAAGAGACCCAGTACTTC. Looking up the rest from reference TRBV5-1 and TRBJ2-5 gives the full variable domain: KAGVTQTPRYLIKTRGQQVTLSCSPISGHRSVSWYQQTPGQGLQFLFEYFSETQRNKGNFPGRFSGRQFSNSRSEMNVSTLELGDSALYLCASSLTGEQETQYFGPGTRLLVL.

The chain has TRBV27 and TRBJ2-2; 8 bases match TRBD2. The length of the CDR3 is 19 residues. From germline, CDR1 is MNHEY and CDR2 SMNVEV (reference sequence). The trim removed 2 bases at V and 3 bases at J, leaving 14 bases unmatched. CDR3 DNA sequence: TGTGCCAGCAGTTTAAGCCCTCCCCAGCGGGAGATTTACACCGGGGAGCTGTTTTTT. Its protein product is CASSLSPPQREIYTGELFF.

The chain carries TRBV9 and TRBJ2-3; D gene uncertain. CDR3 length equals 12 residues. The V and J ends lost 3 bases and 3 bases respectively, with 5 bases between them. Germline CDR1 is SGDLS and CDR2 is YYNGEE. The CDR3 DNA follows: TGTGCCAGCAGCGCAATAACAGATACGCAGTATTTT. Amino acid sequence: CASSAITDTQYF.

The chain uses TRBV29-1 and TRBJ1-2, with 7 bases aligning to TRBD1. CDR1 is SQVTM and CDR2 is ANQGSEA in the germline V gene. The junction had 6 bases not matched to a gene; V was cut back by 0 bases and J by 5 bases. This CDR3 contains 14 residues. CDR3 amino acids: CSVEDRGQQYGYTF. The CDR3 bases are TGCAGCGTTGAAGATCGGGGACAGCAATATGGCTACACCTTC.

On this clone itself: The sample contains more than one DNA sequence encoding this CDR3. The V call is TRBV28, the J call TRBJ1-3; D might be TRBD1 (5 bases). The CDR3 is 14 residues long. Looked up from germline, CDR1 is MDHEN and CDR2 is SYDVKM. The V end was cut by 1 base, the J end by 7 bases, with 11 bases between. The DNA for the CDR3 is TGTGCCAGCAGTTTATCCGGGGGTCGGAACACCATATATTTT. Translated, it gives CASSLSGGRNTIYF.

The rearrangement uses TRBV7-9 and TRBJ2-1; D perhaps matches TRBD1 (5 bases). CDR1 SEHNR and CDR2 FQNEAQ come from the germline V gene (reference sequence). Trimming cost V 4 bases and J 5 bases, with 15 bases left between them. The CDR3 is 15 amino acids. CDR3 protein: CASSWGGGRNNEQFF. As DNA, the CDR3 is TGTGCCAGCAGCTGGGGCGGCGGAAGGAACAATGAGCAGTTCTTC.

The genes are TRBV5-1 and TRBJ1-1, with D possibly TRBD1 on 5 matching bases. In germline, CDR1 is SGHRS, CDR2 YFSETQ. This CDR3 is 13 amino acids long. The V end lost 2 bases, the J end lost 5 bases, and 10 bases lay between the germline ends. The CDR3 coding sequence is TGCGCCAGCAGCTTATCAGGGCGGACTGAAGCTTTCTTT. It specifies CASSLSGRTEAFF.

V gene TRBV4-1 combines with J gene TRBJ2-7, with TRBD2 matching 8 bases. Germline-derived CDR1 and CDR2 are MGHRA and YSYEKL. J lost 9 bases, V lost 1 base, and 2 bases had no gene match. The CDR3 has 12 residues. CDR3 bases: TGCGCCAGCAGCCAAGGTCGGGGGGGGCAGTACTTC. It encodes CASSQGRGGQYF.

This chain uses TRBV29-1 with TRBJ1-3; possible D gene TRBD1, 5 bases. The length of the CDR3 is 14 residues. CDR1 is SQVTM and CDR2 is ANQGSEA in the germline V gene. V lost 3 bases and J lost 4, with 13 bases in between. CDR3 amino acids: CSVEGTGTGNTIYF. The CDR3 bases are TGCAGCGTTGAGGGTACAGGCACAGGAAACACCATATATTTT. Variable domain in full (rest from reference TRBV29-1 and TRBJ1-3): SAVISQKPSRDICQRGTSLTIQCQVDSQVTMMFWYRQQPGQSLTLIATANQGSEATYESGFVIDKFPISRPNLTFSTLTVSNMSPEDSSIYLCSVEGTGTGNTIYFGEGSWLTVV.

V and J are TRBV27 and TRBJ2-7; TRBD1 might be the D (5 bases). Germline lookup yields CDR1 MNHEY and CDR2 SMNVEV (reference sequence). The germline V and J ends were trimmed by 2 bases and 7 bases, with 15 bases remaining between them. This CDR3 is built from 14 residues. The CDR3 here is CASSLSSGLGEQYF. CDR3 DNA sequence: TGTGCCAGCAGTTTAAGCTCAGGGCTGGGGGAGCAGTACTTC.

The J gene is TRBJ2-1, the V gene TRBV5-4, with D unresolved. From germline, CDR1 is SGHNT and CDR2 YYREEE (reference sequence). The CDR3 covers 13 residues. V was trimmed by 7 bases and J by 1 base, leaving 9 bases between them. The CDR3 here is CASGRKSYNEQFF. In nucleotides, the CDR3 is TGTGCCAGCGGGCGGAAATCCTACAATGAGCAGTTCTTC.

This clone was seen more than once but under ten times. J is TRBJ2-1 and V is TRBV9; D is unclear. Germline V gives CDR1 SGDLS, CDR2 YYNGEE. The V gene lost 3 bases and the J gene lost 3 bases, with 7 bases spanning the gap. The length of the CDR3 is 13 residues. The CDR3: CASSEHVYNEQFF. As DNA, the CDR3 is TGTGCCAGCAGCGAACACGTCTACAATGAGCAGTTCTTC.

The rearrangement joins TRBV18 to TRBJ2-1; D is tentatively TRBD1 or TRBD2 (5 bases each). Germline CDR1 KGHSH, CDR2 LQKENI. This CDR3 region has 17 residues. V was pared by 3 bases and J by 1 base, with 16 bases between. The CDR3 sequence: CASSPSMGPASYNEQFF. In DNA form, the CDR3 reads TGTGCCAGCTCACCCTCAATGGGACCCGCATCCTACAATGAGCAGTTCTTC.

Here the CDR3 reads CASSFGQPNQPQHF. The DNA for the CDR3 is TGCGCCAGCAGCTTTGGACAGCCTAATCAGCCCCAGCATTTT. This chain joins TRBV5-1 and TRBJ1-5; a weak D match, TRBD1 (6 bases). CDR1 and CDR2 (germline): SGHRS, YFSETQ. V lost 2 bases and J lost 4, with 10 bases in between. There are 14 residues in the CDR3.

V and J are TRBV20-1 and TRBJ1-1, with D hard to call. The CDR3 has 11 amino acids. Germline values: CDR1 DFQATT, CDR2 SNEGSKA (reference sequence). V gave up 5 bases and J gave up 10 bases, with 14 bases separating them. This chain's CDR3 is CSAPLRIGAFF. The CDR3, as DNA: TGCAGTGCTCCCCTCAGGATCGGAGCTTTCTTT.

This chain's CDR3 is CASSLRGPLSTVGQPQHF. CDR3 bases: TGTGCCAGCAGCCTTAGGGGACCCTTAAGCACAGTGGGTCAGCCCCAGCATTTT. J is TRBJ1-5 and V is TRBV7-8; D may be TRBD1 (5 bases). The CDR3 length is 18 residues. With 5 bases removed from V and 6 bases from J, the gap between germline ends came to 26 bases. The germline V gene encodes CDR1 SGHVS and CDR2 FQNEAQ.

The rearrangement uses TRBV4-1 and TRBJ1-4; TRBD1 might be the D (6 bases). V was trimmed by 6 bases and J by 3 bases, leaving 14 bases between them. Germline CDR1 is MGHRA and CDR2 is YSYEKL. The CDR3 spans 15 residues. The CDR3: CASRATGFSNEKLFF. The CDR3 bases are TGCGCCAGCAGGGCTACAGGGTTTTCTAATGAAAAACTGTTTTTT.

The rearrangement uses TRBV4-1 and TRBJ2-1, with D unresolved. Trimming removed 7 bases from V and 0 bases from J, with 13 bases in between. Germline V lookup: CDR1 MGHRA, CDR2 YSYEKL. This CDR3 spans 15 amino acids. The CDR3 nucleotides read TGCGCCAGCACCGCCGGCCGGAGCTCCTACAATGAGCAGTTCTTC. This translates into CASTAGRSSYNEQFF.

The chain is built from TRBV10-1 and TRBJ1-1; D is unresolved. Germline values: CDR1 WNHNN, CDR2 SYGVQD (reference sequence). V was clipped by 1 base and J by 5 bases, with 8 bases between them. The CDR3 extends over 13 amino acids. The CDR3 bases are TGCGCCAGCAGTGAGTGGGGTCAGACTGAAGCTTTCTTT. Amino acids: CASSEWGQTEAFF.

The chain is built from TRBV7-6 and TRBJ2-5, with D perhaps TRBD1 (6 bases). Germline V gives CDR1 SGHVS, CDR2 FNYEAQ. The CDR3 has 16 residues. Between the trimmed V and J ends, which lost 1 base and 2 bases, there was a span of 14 bases. DNA for the CDR3: TGTGCCAGCAGCTTAGGATTTGGGCAGGGGCAAGAGACCCAGTACTTC. Translation: CASSLGFGQGQETQYF. Based on the CDR3 plus reference TRBV7-6 and TRBJ2-5, the full variable domain is GAGVSQSPRYKVTKRGQDVALRCDPISGHVSLYWYRQALGQGPEFLTYFNYEAQQDKSGLPNDRFSAERPEGSISTLTIQRTEQRDSAMYRCASSLGFGQGQETQYFGPGTRLLVL.

The chain recombines TRBV28 with TRBJ2-1, with 8 bases lining up with TRBD2. V gave up 5 bases and J gave up 4 bases; unmatched junction bases: 7. The CDR3 length is 15 residues. Germline-derived CDR1 and CDR2 are MDHEN and SYDVKM. CDR3 loop: CASSLSGRGYNEQFF. The CDR3 DNA is TGTGCCAGCAGTCTCAGCGGGAGAGGGTACAATGAGCAGTTCTTC.

The chain is built from TRBV29-1 and TRBJ2-5; 9 bases align to TRBD1. This CDR3 has 14 residues. V was clipped by 3 bases and J by 5 bases; unmatched bases: 7. Germline loops: CDR1 SQVTM, CDR2 ANQGSEA. DNA of the CDR3: TGCAGCGTTGAGGGGACAGGGAGGTGGGAGACCCAGTACTTC. This translates into CSVEGTGRWETQYF.

The CDR3 sequence is CASSSRLPGGVNIQYF. CDR3 nucleotide sequence: TGTGCCAGCAGCTCCCGCCTTCCGGGTGGGGTGAACATTCAGTACTTC. The chain employs TRBV13 and TRBJ2-4, with D hard to call. The CDR3 covers 16 residues. CDR1 is PRHDT and CDR2 is FYEKMQ in the germline V gene (reference sequence). V lost 4 bases, J lost 7 bases, and 20 bases lay in between. Full variable domain (missing parts from reference TRBV13 and TRBJ2-4): AAGVIQSPRHLIKEKRETATLKCYPIPRHDTVYWYQQGPGQDPQFLISFYEKMQSDKGSIPDRFSAQQFSDYHSELNMSSLELGDSALYFCASSSRLPGGVNIQYFGAGTRLSVL.

The genes are TRBV5-1 and TRBJ1-2; 9 bases map to TRBD1. The V gene end was trimmed by 0 bases and the J gene end by 8 bases; junction bases not matched to a gene: 2. The CDR3 contains 13 residues. CDR1 and CDR2 (germline): SGHRS, YFSETQ. The CDR3 bases are TGCGCCAGCAGCTTGGACAGGGGGCGCGGCTACACCTTC. Protein product: CASSLDRGRGYTF.